The clone carrying this T cell receptor beta chain turned up a few times. What it binds is unknown. Between the trimmed V and J ends, which lost 7 bases and 6 bases, there was a span of 12 bases. The CDR3 extends over 11 amino acids. Germline CDR1 is SQVTM and CDR2 is ANQGSEA. This PCR relied on a set of 60 Vbeta primers and 13 Jbeta primers. Method: immunoSEQ multiplex PCR; TCRdb's copy keeps in-frame clones and lacks some. The sample yields about 100,000 clones, about 80% seen once. This record belongs to a study of cytomegalovirus exposure and HLA in healthy donors. Study-wide results and limits: Presence/absence analyses assumed roughly uniform sequencing depth across donors, which may not hold.

Sequencing used PBMCs. This TCR derives from a woman in her 40s in good health and CMV-seronegative. This sequence joins TRBV29-1 and TRBJ1-1; no definite D call. The CDR3: CSGGFEAEAFF. The CDR3 region has the DNA TGCAGCGGAGGGTTTGAGGCTGAAGCTTTCTTT.